A single sample is the source of the 21 T cell receptor beta chains below, sequenced in a study of lymphopenia after photon versus proton radiotherapy. Data came from immunoSEQ multiplex PCR; TCRdb stores just in-frame clones and leaves some out. The sample comprises around 31,000 clones, roughly 87% of which are singletons, and around 7% rests with the top ten. The sequenced sample was peripheral blood, obtained from a patient treated with proton-based radiotherapy. The origin of the receptors is a woman aged 70-85 years with pancreatic cancer. Some clones in this sample may be carry-over from other donors' samples.

This clone was seen a few times. V is TRBV10-2 and J is TRBJ1-5, with 10 positions matching TRBD1. The junction had 9 bases not matched to a gene; V was cut back by 6 bases and J by 4 bases. This CDR3 is 16 amino acids long. Germline V gives CDR1 WSHSY, CDR2 SAAADI. CDR3 nucleotides: TGCGCCAGCAGCGACCAGGGACAGGGGAAGAATCAGCCCCAGCATTTT. This gives the protein CASSDQGQGKNQPQHF.

The chain employs TRBV21-1 and TRBJ1-4; the table's D call of TRBD1 was not tested on the DNA. TRBV21-1 is classified as a pseudogene. This CDR3 spans 17 amino acids. CDR3 sequence reads: CASSSDRKFATNEKLFF. DNA for the CDR3: TGTGCCAGCAGCAGCGACAGGAAGTTTGCAACTAATGAAAAACTGTTTTTT.

The genes are TRBV4-1 and TRBJ1-4; 8 bases map to TRBD1. Germline lookup yields CDR1 MGHRA and CDR2 YSYEKL. CDR3 length: 13 residues. The trim removed 5 bases at V and 7 bases at J, leaving 3 bases unmatched. The DNA for the CDR3 is TGCGCCAGCAGCATCACAGGGGGTGAAAAACTGTTTTTT. It translates to CASSITGGEKLFF.

The V and J genes are TRBV27 and TRBJ2-7, with D unclear. The CDR3 totals 13 residues. The V gene's germline CDR1 is MNHEY and CDR2 SMNVEV (reference sequence). Trimming removed 2 bases at V and 2 bases at J, with 7 bases between. The CDR3 region has the DNA TGTGCCAGCAGTTTAGGCACAGCCTACGAGCAGTACTTC. This encodes CASSLGTAYEQYF.

The J gene is TRBJ2-1, the V gene TRBV5-1, with 9 bases aligning to TRBD1. CDR1 is SGHRS, CDR2 YFSETQ, per germline. With 4 bases clipped from V and 6 bases from J, the junction kept 8 bases outside the gene matches. CDR3 size: 15 residues. The CDR3 loop is CASSPGTGSLNEQFF. The CDR3 DNA sequence: TGCGCCAGCAGCCCGGGGACAGGGTCCCTCAATGAGCAGTTCTTC.

This sequence joins TRBV5-4 and TRBJ1-2, with 7 nucleotides matching TRBD1. CDR1 SGHNT and CDR2 YYREEE come from the germline V gene (reference sequence). There are 15 residues in the CDR3. Trimming cost V 4 bases and J 8 bases; bases outside gene matches: 14. CDR3 in amino acids: CASSTPTGKERGYTF. In DNA, the CDR3 is TGTGCCAGCAGCACCCCGACAGGGAAGGAGAGGGGCTACACCTTC.

The chain combines TRBV7-2 with TRBJ2-7; 8 bases map to TRBD1. V was pared by 4 bases and J by 4 bases, with 6 bases of the junction left unmatched. The V gene's germline CDR1 is SGHTA and CDR2 FQGNSA. The CDR3 has 14 amino acids. The CDR3 DNA is TGTGCCAGCAGCTGGGCAGGGGGCGATTACGAGCAGTACTTC. The encoded protein is CASSWAGGDYEQYF.

This chain connects TRBV7-8 to TRBJ2-7; D perhaps matches TRBD1 (5 bases). CDR3 size: 13 residues. Per germline, CDR1 SGHVS and CDR2 FQNEAQ. Trimming left V 5 bases short and J 4 bases short, with 12 bases between. Here the CDR3 DNA reads TGTGCCAGCAGCCAGGACACTCTGTACGAGCAGTACTTC. Its translation: CASSQDTLYEQYF.

The genes are TRBV7-3 and TRBJ2-2; 10 bases are a match to TRBD2. This CDR3 is 16 amino acids long. Germline V lookup: CDR1 SGHTA, CDR2 FQGTGA. J gave up 3 bases and V 6 bases, and 7 bases lay outside the gene matches. CDR3 coding DNA: TGTGCCAGCAGGACCAGGACTAGCGGAGACACCGGGGAGCTGTTTTTT. Translated, it gives CASRTRTSGDTGELFF.

The rearrangement uses TRBV10-3 and TRBJ2-3; 14 nucleotides line up with TRBD2. V lost 10 bases to trimming and J lost 0 bases; unmatched junction nucleotides: 3. Germline values: CDR1 ENHRY, CDR2 SYGVKD. This CDR3 spans 15 amino acids. CDR3 in DNA: TGTGCCACCGGGACTAGCGGGAGTAGCACAGATACGCAGTATTTT. Translation: CATGTSGSSTDTQYF.

The CDR3 region is CASTVGQGASPLHF. The CDR3 DNA follows: TGTGCCAGCACCGTGGGACAGGGGGCTTCACCCCTCCACTTT. J is TRBJ1-6 and V is TRBV27, with 12 bases lining up with TRBD1. Germline CDR1 reads MNHEY; CDR2 reads SMNVEV (reference sequence). V lost 7 bases, J lost 9 bases, and 4 bases stayed unmatched. This CDR3 is built from 14 residues.

The V and J genes are TRBV28 and TRBJ2-1, with D unclear. Germline loops: CDR1 MDHEN, CDR2 SYDVKM. V lost 5 bases and J 0 bases, leaving 14 bases between the germline ends. The CDR3 totals 16 residues. CDR3 nucleotides: TGTGCCAGCAGTGACCTGACAAAGAGCTCCTACAATGAGCAGTTCTTC. Translated, it gives CASSDLTKSSYNEQFF.

The chain employs TRBV4-2 and TRBJ1-6; D gene ambiguous. V lost 1 base to trimming and J lost 12 bases, with 10 bases between them. CDR1 and CDR2 (germline): LGHNA, YNFKEQ. This CDR3 has 13 residues. The CDR3 reads CASSQGAPIPLHF. DNA for the CDR3: TGTGCCAGCAGCCAAGGGGCACCTATACCCCTCCACTTT.

This clone is a singleton in its sample. V is TRBV7-2 and J is TRBJ2-5; D gene unclear. The CDR3 contains 15 residues. Germline CDR1 is SGHTA and CDR2 is FQGNSA. Trimming shortened V by 4 bases and J by 3 bases, and 15 bases separated the two germline ends. Here the CDR3 DNA reads TGTGCCAGCAGCTGGTGGGCAGGTGGCGAAGAGACCCAGTACTTC. It yields the protein CASSWWAGGEETQYF.

The chain has TRBV27 and TRBJ2-5; TRBD2 is a possible D gene (6 bases). Germline V lookup: CDR1 MNHEY, CDR2 SMNVEV (reference sequence). The CDR3 extends over 15 amino acids. V was cut by 6 bases and J by 5 bases, with 19 bases left in between. CDR3 nucleotides: TGTGCCAGCAGCCCTTTTAGTGGGAGCGGGGAGACCCAGTACTTC. Translating it yields CASSPFSGSGETQYF.

CDR3 in DNA: TGTGCCAGCATCAATGACAGGAGCTATGGCTACACCTTC. This encodes CASINDRSYGYTF. The chain couples TRBV6-5 to TRBJ1-2; D may be TRBD1 (6 bases). CDR1 MNHEY and CDR2 SVGAGI come from the germline V gene. V lost 7 bases and J lost 4, with 13 bases in between. The CDR3 has 13 residues.

The J gene is TRBJ2-5, the V gene TRBV11-2; TRBD2 agrees at 8 bases. Germline V gene sequence: CDR1 SGHAT, CDR2 FQNNGV. V was pared by 1 base and J by 5 bases, with 3 bases of the junction left unmatched. This CDR3 is 14 amino acids long. CDR3 bases: TGTGCCAGCAGCTTAGGCGGGGGGCGGGAGACCCAGTACTTC. Translated: CASSLGGGRETQYF.

This sequence joins TRBV11-2 and TRBJ1-4, with D possibly matching TRBD1 (6 bases). Germline assignment: CDR1 SGHAT and CDR2 FQNNGV. V was clipped by 5 bases and J by 0 bases, with 19 bases between them. The CDR3 spans 18 residues. This CDR3 is CASSLGTLYKSTNEKLFF. The CDR3 nucleotides read TGTGCCAGCAGCCTCGGGACATTATACAAATCAACTAATGAAAAACTGTTTTTT.

J is TRBJ1-1 and V is TRBV27; 7 bases map to TRBD1. The CDR3 consists of 14 residues. Losses at the gene ends were 2 bases for V and 4 bases for J; bases not matched to a gene: 4. Germline V gene sequence: CDR1 MNHEY, CDR2 SMNVEV (reference sequence). CDR3 region: CASSLRDRVTEAFF. The DNA for the CDR3 is TGTGCCAGCAGTTTACGAGACAGGGTCACTGAAGCTTTCTTT.

The CDR3 here is CSVEVSLNTEAFF. The DNA of the CDR3 is TGCAGCGTTGAAGTCAGCTTGAACACTGAAGCTTTCTTT. J is TRBJ1-1 and V is TRBV29-1; no reliable D call. The germline V gene encodes CDR1 SQVTM and CDR2 ANQGSEA. Between the trimmed V and J ends, which lost 1 base and 0 bases, there was a span of 6 bases. The CDR3 has 13 amino acids.

The chain carries TRBV19 and TRBJ2-3; 8 nucleotides line up with TRBD2. The germline V gene encodes CDR1 LNHDA and CDR2 SQIVND (reference sequence). Trimming removed 5 bases from V and 2 bases from J; junction bases left unmatched: 6. The CDR3 sequence is 15 residues long. CDR3 sequence reads: CASSLAGTITDTQYF. The CDR3 nucleotides are TGTGCCAGTAGTTTAGCGGGGACGATCACAGATACGCAGTATTTT. The whole variable domain, remainder taken from reference TRBV19 and TRBJ2-3, is DGGITQSPKYLFRKEGQNVTLSCEQNLNHDAMYWYRQDPGQGLRLIYYSQIVNDFQKGDIAEGYSVSREKKESFPLTVTSAQKNPTAFYLCASSLAGTITDTQYFGPGTRLTVL.